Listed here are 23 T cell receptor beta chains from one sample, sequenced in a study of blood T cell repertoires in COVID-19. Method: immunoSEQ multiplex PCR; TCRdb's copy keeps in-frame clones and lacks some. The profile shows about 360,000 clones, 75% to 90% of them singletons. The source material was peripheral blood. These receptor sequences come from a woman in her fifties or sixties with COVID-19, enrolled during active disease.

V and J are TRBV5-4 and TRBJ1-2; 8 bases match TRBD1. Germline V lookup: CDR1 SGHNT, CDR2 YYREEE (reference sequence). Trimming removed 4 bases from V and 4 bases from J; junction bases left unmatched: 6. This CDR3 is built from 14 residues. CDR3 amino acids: CASSPGQEGYGYTF. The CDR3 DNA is TGTGCCAGCAGCCCGGGACAGGAGGGCTATGGCTACACCTTC.

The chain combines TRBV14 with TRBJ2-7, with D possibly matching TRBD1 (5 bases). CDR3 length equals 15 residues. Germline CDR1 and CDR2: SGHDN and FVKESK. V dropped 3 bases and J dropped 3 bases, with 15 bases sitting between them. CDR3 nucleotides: TGTGCCAGCAGCCACTTCGGAACAGGCTACTACGAGCAGTACTTC. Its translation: CASSHFGTGYYEQYF.

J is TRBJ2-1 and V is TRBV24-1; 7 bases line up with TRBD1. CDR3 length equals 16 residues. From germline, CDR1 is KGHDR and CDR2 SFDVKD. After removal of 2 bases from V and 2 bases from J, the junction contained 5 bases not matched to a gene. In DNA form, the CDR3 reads TGTGCCACCAGTGATTCCACTGGGACAGCCTACAATGAGCAGTTCTTC. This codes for CATSDSTGTAYNEQFF.

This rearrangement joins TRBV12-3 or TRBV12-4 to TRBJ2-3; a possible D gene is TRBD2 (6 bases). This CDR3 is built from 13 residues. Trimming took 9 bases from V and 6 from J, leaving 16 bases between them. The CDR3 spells CASLLGGGDTQYF. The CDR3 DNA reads TGTGCCAGTCTCTTAGGTGGGGGGGATACGCAGTATTTT.

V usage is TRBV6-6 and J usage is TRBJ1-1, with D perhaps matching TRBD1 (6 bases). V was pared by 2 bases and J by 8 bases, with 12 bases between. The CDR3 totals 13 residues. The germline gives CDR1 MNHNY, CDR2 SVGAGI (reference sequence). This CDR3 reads CASSYPTGGEAFF. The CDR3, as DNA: TGTGCCAGCAGTTACCCCACGGGGGGCGAAGCTTTCTTT.

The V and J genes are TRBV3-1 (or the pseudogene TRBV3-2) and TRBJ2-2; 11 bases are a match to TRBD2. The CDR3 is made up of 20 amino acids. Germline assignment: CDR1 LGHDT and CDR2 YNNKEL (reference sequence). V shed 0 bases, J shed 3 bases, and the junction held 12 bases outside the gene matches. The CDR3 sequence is CASSQEDLLAGGGHTGELFF. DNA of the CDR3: TGTGCCAGCAGCCAAGAGGATTTGCTAGCGGGGGGCGGGCACACCGGGGAGCTGTTTTTT.

The CDR3 DNA reads TGTGCCAGCAGCCCCGTGACGTCGAGGGAGGACACCATATATTTT. Protein: CASSPVTSREDTIYF. V usage is TRBV7-8 and J usage is TRBJ1-3; D is uncertain. The CDR3 runs to 15 residues. V was shortened by 5 bases and J by 8 bases, with 19 bases between the two germline ends. CDR1 is SGHVS, CDR2 FQNEAQ, per germline.

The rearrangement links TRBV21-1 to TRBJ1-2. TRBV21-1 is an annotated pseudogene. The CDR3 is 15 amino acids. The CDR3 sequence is CASSKVYSGVYGYTF. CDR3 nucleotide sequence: TGTGCCAGCAGCAAAGTGTATTCGGGGGTTTACGGCTACACCTTC.

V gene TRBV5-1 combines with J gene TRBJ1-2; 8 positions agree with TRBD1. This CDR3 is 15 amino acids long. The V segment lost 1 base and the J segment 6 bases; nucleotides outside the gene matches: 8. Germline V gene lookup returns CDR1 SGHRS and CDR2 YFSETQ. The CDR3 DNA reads TGCGCCAGCAGCTTGTTTGTGACAGGGGAACATGGCTACACCTTC. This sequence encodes CASSLFVTGEHGYTF.

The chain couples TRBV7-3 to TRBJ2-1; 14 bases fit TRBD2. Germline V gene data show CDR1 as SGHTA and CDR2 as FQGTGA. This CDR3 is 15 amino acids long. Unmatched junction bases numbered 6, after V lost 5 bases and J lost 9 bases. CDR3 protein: CASSPGTSGGSEQFF. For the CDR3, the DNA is TGTGCCAGCAGCCCTGGGACTAGCGGGGGTAGTGAGCAGTTCTTC.

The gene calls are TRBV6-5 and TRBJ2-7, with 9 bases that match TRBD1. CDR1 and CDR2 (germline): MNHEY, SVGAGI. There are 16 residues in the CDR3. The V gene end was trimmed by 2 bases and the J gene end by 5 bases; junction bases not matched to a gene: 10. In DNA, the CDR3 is TGTGCCAGCAGTTACACTTGGGGGGGACAGGGCCACGAGCAGTACTTC. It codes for CASSYTWGGQGHEQYF.

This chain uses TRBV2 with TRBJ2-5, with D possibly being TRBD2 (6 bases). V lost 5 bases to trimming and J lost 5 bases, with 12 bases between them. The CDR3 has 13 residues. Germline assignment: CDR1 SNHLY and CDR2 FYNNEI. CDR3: CASSQTGGETQYF. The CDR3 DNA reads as TGTGCCAGCAGTCAGACTGGAGGGGAGACCCAGTACTTC.

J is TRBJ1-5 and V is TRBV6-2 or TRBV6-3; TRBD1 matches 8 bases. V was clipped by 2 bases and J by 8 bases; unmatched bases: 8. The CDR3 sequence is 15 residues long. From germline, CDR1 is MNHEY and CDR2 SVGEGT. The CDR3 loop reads CASSYPRTGQEPQHF. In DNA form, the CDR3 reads TGTGCCAGCAGTTACCCACGGACAGGGCAGGAGCCCCAGCATTTT.

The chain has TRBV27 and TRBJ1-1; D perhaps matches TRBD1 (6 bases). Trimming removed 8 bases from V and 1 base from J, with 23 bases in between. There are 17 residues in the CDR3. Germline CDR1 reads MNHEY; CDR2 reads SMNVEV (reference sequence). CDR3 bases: TGTGCCAGCGAACCTTTCGCGGTCAGGGGACAGAACACTGAAGCTTTCTTT. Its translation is CASEPFAVRGQNTEAFF.

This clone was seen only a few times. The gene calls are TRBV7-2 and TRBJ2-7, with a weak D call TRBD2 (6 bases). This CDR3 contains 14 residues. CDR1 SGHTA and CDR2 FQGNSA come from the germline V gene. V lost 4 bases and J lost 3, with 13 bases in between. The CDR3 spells CASSSGLGVYEQYF. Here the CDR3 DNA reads TGTGCCAGCAGCTCGGGACTTGGGGTCTACGAGCAGTACTTC. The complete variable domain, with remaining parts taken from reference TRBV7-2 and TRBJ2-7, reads GAGVSQSPSNKVTEKGKDVELRCDPISGHTALYWYRQSLGQGLEFLIYFQGNSAPDKSGLPSDRFSAERTGGSVSTLTIQRTQQEDSAVYLCASSSGLGVYEQYFGPGTRLTVT.

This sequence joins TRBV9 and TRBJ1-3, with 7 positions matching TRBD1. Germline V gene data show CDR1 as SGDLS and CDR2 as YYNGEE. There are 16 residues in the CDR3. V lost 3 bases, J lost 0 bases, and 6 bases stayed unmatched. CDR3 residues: CASSARDRSSGNTIYF. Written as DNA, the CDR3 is TGTGCCAGCAGCGCCCGGGACAGAAGCTCTGGAAACACCATATATTTT.

CDR3 amino acids: CASSPGLAGLNEQFF. The CDR3 coding sequence is TGCGCCAGCAGCCCGGGACTAGCGGGGTTGAATGAGCAGTTCTTC. The chain is built from TRBV5-1 and TRBJ2-1, with 13 bases matching TRBD2. Unmatched junction bases numbered 5, after V lost 4 bases and J lost 7 bases. CDR1 and CDR2 from the germline V gene are SGHRS and YFSETQ. The CDR3 runs 15 residues.

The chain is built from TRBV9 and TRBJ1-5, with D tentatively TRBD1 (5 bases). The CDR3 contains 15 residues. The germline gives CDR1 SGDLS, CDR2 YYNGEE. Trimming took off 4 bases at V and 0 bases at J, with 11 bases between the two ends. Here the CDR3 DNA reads TGTGCCAGCAGCCCCGGGGGGGGTAGCAATCAGCCCCAGCATTTT. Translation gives CASSPGGGSNQPQHF.

The CDR3 DNA sequence: TGCAGCGTTCCCCTGACAGTTCACTATGGCTACACCTTC. This codes for CSVPLTVHYGYTF. The chain combines TRBV29-1 with TRBJ1-2; D is possibly TRBD1 (5 bases). Germline V gives CDR1 SQVTM, CDR2 ANQGSEA. V gave up 5 bases and J gave up 3 bases, with 13 bases separating them. This CDR3 contains 13 residues.

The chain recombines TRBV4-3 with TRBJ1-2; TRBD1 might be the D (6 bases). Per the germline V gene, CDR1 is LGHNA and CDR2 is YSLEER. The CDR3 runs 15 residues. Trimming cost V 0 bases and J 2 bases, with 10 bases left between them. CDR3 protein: CASSQDSGANYGYTF. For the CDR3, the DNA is TGCGCCAGCAGCCAAGACTCAGGGGCCAACTATGGCTACACCTTC.

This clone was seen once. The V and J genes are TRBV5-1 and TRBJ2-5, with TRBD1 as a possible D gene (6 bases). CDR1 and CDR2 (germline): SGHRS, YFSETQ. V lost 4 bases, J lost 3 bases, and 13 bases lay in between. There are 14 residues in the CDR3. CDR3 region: CASSLTGRKETQYF. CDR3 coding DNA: TGCGCCAGCAGCCTCACAGGGAGAAAAGAGACCCAGTACTTC. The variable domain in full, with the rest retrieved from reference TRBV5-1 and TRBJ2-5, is KAGVTQTPRYLIKTRGQQVTLSCSPISGHRSVSWYQQTPGQGLQFLFEYFSETQRNKGNFPGRFSGRQFSNSRSEMNVSTLELGDSALYLCASSLTGRKETQYFGPGTRLLVL.

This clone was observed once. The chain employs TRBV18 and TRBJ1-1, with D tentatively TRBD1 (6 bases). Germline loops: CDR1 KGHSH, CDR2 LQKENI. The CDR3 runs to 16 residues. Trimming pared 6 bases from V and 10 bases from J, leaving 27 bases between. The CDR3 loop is CASSPGGQQGISSAFF. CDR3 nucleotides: TGTGCCAGCTCCCCCGGAGGACAACAGGGTATCAGCTCAGCTTTCTTT.

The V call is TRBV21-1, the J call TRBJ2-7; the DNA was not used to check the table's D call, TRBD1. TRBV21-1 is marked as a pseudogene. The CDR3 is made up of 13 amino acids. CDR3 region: CASSKGDRDEQYF. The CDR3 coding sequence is TGTGCCAGCAGCAAAGGGGACAGGGACGAGCAGTACTTC.